These 19 T cell receptor beta chains came from one sample sequenced in a study of T cell responses to AZD1222 COVID-19 vaccine. Data came from immunoSEQ multiplex PCR; TCRdb stores just in-frame clones and leaves some out. Of approximately 150,000 clones in the sample, 70% to 90% are singletons; the top ten hold approximately 5.1%. This sample comprised peripheral blood, obtained 28 days after the second dose of the MenACWY control vaccine. These receptors all come from an adult who received the MenACWY meningococcal vaccine as a control.

The J gene is TRBJ2-2, the V gene TRBV5-4; 7 nucleotides match TRBD1. The junction had 11 bases not matched to a gene; V was cut back by 4 bases and J by 5 bases. CDR1 SGHNT and CDR2 YYREEE come from the germline V gene (reference sequence). This CDR3 comprises 16 residues. CDR3: CASSPWGQKRTGELFF. In nucleotides, the CDR3 is TGTGCCAGCAGCCCGTGGGGACAGAAGAGAACCGGGGAGCTGTTTTTT.

This chain uses TRBV13 with TRBJ2-5; D may be TRBD2 (6 bases). The germline V and J ends were trimmed by 5 bases and 8 bases, with 21 bases remaining between them. Per the germline V gene, CDR1 is PRHDT and CDR2 is FYEKMQ (reference sequence). This CDR3 region has 15 residues. CDR3 amino acids: CASSTRDRGYETQYF. Written as DNA, the CDR3 is TGTGCCAGCAGCACGCGGGACCGGGGCTATGAAACCCAGTACTTC.

The genes are TRBV9 and TRBJ2-5; 13 positions match TRBD2. The V and J ends lost 2 bases and 4 bases, in that order; junction bases with no gene match: 5. The CDR3 consists of 16 residues. Germline values: CDR1 SGDLS, CDR2 YYNGEE. Written as DNA, the CDR3 is TGTGCCAGCAGCGTCTCGGGACTAGCGGGGTTAGAGACCCAGTACTTC. Encoded protein: CASSVSGLAGLETQYF.

To note about this clone: At one of its ends the junction is not consistent with the germline gene, which may arise from a read error. This rearrangement joins TRBV30 to TRBJ1-2; D not certain. The CDR3 spans 11 residues. CDR1 and CDR2 from the germline V gene are GTSNPN and SVGIG (reference sequence). CDR3 nucleotide sequence: TGTGCCTGGAGTGTACAAGACCTAAATTACTTC. Translation gives CAWSVQDLNYF.

The table lists this clone with a few counts. The CDR3 loop is CASSQDGGGVTEAFF. The CDR3 bases are TGCGCCAGCAGCCAAGATGGCGGGGGAGTTACTGAAGCTTTCTTT. This rearrangement joins TRBV4-3 to TRBJ1-1, with D possibly TRBD1 on 5 matching bases. The CDR3 length is 15 residues. In germline, CDR1 is LGHNA, CDR2 YSLEER. Trimming took off 0 bases at V and 5 bases at J, with 13 bases between the two ends.

The rearrangement links TRBV7-9 to TRBJ1-2; the D is unclear. In germline, CDR1 is SEHNR, CDR2 FQNEAQ (reference sequence). This CDR3 spans 14 amino acids. V lost 5 bases, J lost 6 bases, and 16 bases lay in between. CDR3 DNA sequence: TGTGCCAGCAGCCCCCCATCGGGGAAGGATGGCTACACCTTC. As protein: CASSPPSGKDGYTF. Combining the CDR3 with reference TRBV7-9 and TRBJ1-2 gives the whole variable domain DTGVSQNPRHKITKRGQNVTFRCDPISEHNRLYWYRQTLGQGPEFLTYFQNEAQLEKSRLLSDRFSAERPKGSFSTLEIQRTEQGDSAMYLCASSPPSGKDGYTFGSGTRLTVV.

The chain has TRBV11-3 and TRBJ2-3, with 8 positions matching TRBD2. The germline CDR1 and CDR2 sequences are SGHNT and YENEEA. V trimming: 3 bases; J trimming: 3 bases; junction bases outside the gene matches: 17. The CDR3 totals 19 residues. Here the CDR3 reads CASSFHRDLVGGRTDTQYF. The CDR3 bases are TGTGCCAGCAGCTTCCACCGGGACTTAGTCGGCGGGAGGACAGATACGCAGTATTTT.

This sequence joins TRBV25-1 and TRBJ1-6; no firm D call. Germline CDR1 and CDR2: MGHDK and SYGVNS. The CDR3 has 13 amino acids. V was pared by 3 bases and J by 3 bases, with 3 bases between. This CDR3 is CASSENYNSPLHF. The CDR3, as DNA: TGTGCCAGCAGTGAGAACTATAATTCACCCCTCCACTTT.

This chain links TRBV19 with TRBJ1-1; unclear D gene. The V and J ends lost 7 bases and 5 bases respectively, with 11 bases between them. CDR3 length equals 12 residues. The germline V gene encodes CDR1 LNHDA and CDR2 SQIVND (reference sequence). This chain's CDR3 is CASTLGRTEAFF. For the CDR3, the DNA is TGTGCCAGTACCCTCGGGAGGACTGAAGCTTTCTTT.

In this sample, this clone turned up once. This chain links TRBV7-2 with TRBJ1-1; D might be TRBD1 (5 bases). Trimming cost V 1 base and J 5 bases, with 17 bases left between them. Germline V gene lookup returns CDR1 SGHTA and CDR2 FQGNSA. The CDR3 consists of 16 residues. CDR3 coding DNA: TGTGCCAGCAGCTTAGAATCTCGACAGCGGGCGACTGAAGCTTTCTTT. Translation gives CASSLESRQRATEAFF.

This chain links TRBV2 with TRBJ2-7; D is unclear. Germline lookup yields CDR1 SNHLY and CDR2 FYNNEI. The CDR3 sequence is 12 residues long. V lost 7 bases, J lost 2 bases, and 9 bases lay in between. DNA for the CDR3: TGTGCCAGCACCTGGAGTCCCTACGAGCAGTACTTC. This encodes CASTWSPYEQYF.

The chain couples TRBV7-3 to TRBJ2-7; 10 nucleotides match TRBD2. With 5 bases clipped from V and 7 bases from J, the junction kept 11 bases outside the gene matches. CDR3 length equals 15 residues. CDR1 and CDR2 from the germline V gene are SGHTA and FQGTGA. The CDR3 bases are TGTGCCAGCAGCGCCTATAGCGGGAGGATTGTAGAGCAGTACTTC. It yields the protein CASSAYSGRIVEQYF.

The genes are TRBV6-6 and TRBJ2-7, with 15 bases fitting TRBD2. V shed 5 bases and J 6 bases; nucleotides not matched to a gene: 5. The length of the CDR3 is 15 residues. CDR1 MNHNY and CDR2 SVGAGI come from the germline V gene (reference sequence). Here the CDR3 reads CASSKGLAGGLEQYF. For the CDR3, the DNA is TGTGCCAGCAGTAAGGGACTAGCGGGGGGACTCGAGCAGTACTTC.

The rearrangement links TRBV5-1 to TRBJ2-5; no clear D. This CDR3 is built from 17 residues. Looked up from germline, CDR1 is SGHRS and CDR2 is YFSETQ. Trimming stripped 4 bases from V and 9 bases from J, with 28 bases between. In DNA, the CDR3 is TGCGCCAGCAGCCCCCGGGTCGTCCCGGATCCCAGAGTGGCCCAGTACTTC. Translating gives CASSPRVVPDPRVAQYF.

The rearrangement links TRBV7-2 to TRBJ1-2; D remains unclear. The CDR3 spans 15 residues. V was clipped by 3 bases and J by 0 bases, with 11 bases between them. The germline V gene encodes CDR1 SGHTA and CDR2 FQGNSA. The CDR3 sequence: CASSFSQPSNYGYTF. The CDR3 DNA is TGTGCCAGCAGCTTCTCCCAGCCCTCTAACTATGGCTACACCTTC.

This clone has only a few counts. The chain recombines TRBV5-1 with TRBJ1-1; D is undetermined. This CDR3 has 15 amino acids. V lost 0 bases to trimming and J lost 6 bases, with 15 bases between them. Germline V lookup: CDR1 SGHRS, CDR2 YFSETQ. CDR3 nucleotide sequence: TGCGCCAGCAGCTTGGTTGACGGCAGAATTCCTGAAGCTTTCTTT. Its protein product is CASSLVDGRIPEAFF.

CDR3 nucleotide sequence: TGTGCCAGCAGCTTGGCCCCGGGACAGCCCCAGCATTTT. It yields the protein CASSLAPGQPQHF. The chain recombines TRBV5-4 with TRBJ1-5; unclear D gene. Trimming shortened V by 0 bases and J by 7 bases, and 8 bases separated the two germline ends. Germline V gene lookup returns CDR1 SGHNT and CDR2 YYREEE (reference sequence). The CDR3 runs to 13 residues.

The gene calls are TRBV2 and TRBJ1-1, with TRBD1 matching 7 bases. The V gene's germline CDR1 is SNHLY and CDR2 FYNNEI. This CDR3 has 13 amino acids. The junction had 7 bases not matched to a gene; V was cut back by 8 bases and J by 4 bases. The chain's CDR3 is CASSFSGGTEAFF. The CDR3 DNA reads TGTGCCAGCTCCTTTTCAGGGGGCACTGAAGCTTTCTTT.

The rearrangement joins TRBV21-1 to TRBJ1-5. TRBV21-1 is marked as a pseudogene. The length of the CDR3 is 18 residues. The CDR3 nucleotides read TGTGCCAGCCGATTCTGCCCCCCGGGCTCGCCGAAAAATCAGCCCCAGCATTTT. This codes for CASRFCPPGSPKNQPQHF.